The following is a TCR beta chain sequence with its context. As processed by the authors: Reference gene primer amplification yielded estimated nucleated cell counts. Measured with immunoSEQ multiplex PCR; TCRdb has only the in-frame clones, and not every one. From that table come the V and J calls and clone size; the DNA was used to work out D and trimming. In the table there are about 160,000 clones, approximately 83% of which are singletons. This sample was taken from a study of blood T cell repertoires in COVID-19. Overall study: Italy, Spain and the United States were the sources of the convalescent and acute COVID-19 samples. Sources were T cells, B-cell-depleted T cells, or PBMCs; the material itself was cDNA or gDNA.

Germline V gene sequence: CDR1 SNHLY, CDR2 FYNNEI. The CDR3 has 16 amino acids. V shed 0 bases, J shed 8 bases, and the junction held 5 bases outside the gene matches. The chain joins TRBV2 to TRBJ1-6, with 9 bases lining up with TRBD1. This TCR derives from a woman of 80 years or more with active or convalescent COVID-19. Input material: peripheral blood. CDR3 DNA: TGTGCCAGCAGTGAAGCGGAGTGGGACAGGGATTCACCCCTCCACTTT. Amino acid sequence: CASSEAEWDRDSPLHF.